One sample yielded the 23 T cell receptor beta chains listed below, sequenced in a study of radiation and T cells in renal cell carcinoma. Measured with immunoSEQ multiplex PCR; TCRdb has only the in-frame clones, and not every one. The data contain approximately 40,000 clones, about 82% of them singletons. Time point meaning: blood 4 weeks post-SBRT, at nephrectomy. As to treatment: 15 Gy SBRT to primary tumor, nephrectomy 4 weeks later. This specimen consisted of blood, obtained from a patient whose treatment included radiotherapy and nephrectomy. These receptors originate from a woman aged 70-85 years with renal cell carcinoma.

The rearrangement links TRBV4-3 to TRBJ2-7; D not certain. The CDR3 runs 14 residues. Germline values: CDR1 LGHNA, CDR2 YSLEER. V shed 5 bases and J shed 2 bases, with 13 bases lying between them. Here the CDR3 DNA reads TGCGCCAGCAGCAAAGGATCCGGCCCCTACGAGCAGTACTTC. Protein product: CASSKGSGPYEQYF.

The chain couples TRBV5-4 to TRBJ1-3, with 10 positions matching TRBD1. With 4 bases clipped from V and 2 bases from J, the junction kept 3 bases outside the gene matches. Germline V CDR1 and CDR2: SGHNT, YYREEE (reference sequence). The CDR3 sequence is 15 residues long. CDR3 nucleotides: TGTGCCAGCAGCCAGGACAGGGGGGCTGGAAACACCATATATTTT. This gives the protein CASSQDRGAGNTIYF.

The chain employs TRBV19 and TRBJ2-7; D may be TRBD1 (6 bases). Trimming took 3 bases from V and 4 from J, leaving 13 bases between them. The CDR3 contains 14 residues. CDR1 and CDR2 from the germline V gene are LNHDA and SQIVND (reference sequence). The CDR3 coding sequence is TGTGCCAGTAGTATCGACAGGTCGGGTTACGAGCAGTACTTC. Amino acid sequence: CASSIDRSGYEQYF. The variable domain in full, with the rest retrieved from reference TRBV19 and TRBJ2-7, is DGGITQSPKYLFRKEGQNVTLSCEQNLNHDAMYWYRQDPGQGLRLIYYSQIVNDFQKGDIAEGYSVSREKKESFPLTVTSAQKNPTAFYLCASSIDRSGYEQYFGPGTRLTVT.

The chain has TRBV5-1 and TRBJ2-7; 11 bases line up with TRBD1. The germline V gene has CDR1 SGHRS and CDR2 YFSETQ. J was trimmed by 3 bases and V by 5 bases; bases with no gene match: 7. This CDR3 has 15 residues. The CDR3 DNA sequence: TGCGCCAGCAGTTGGGGACAGGGGGGAAACTACGAGCAGTACTTC. As protein: CASSWGQGGNYEQYF. Filled out from reference TRBV5-1 and TRBJ2-7, the complete variable domain reads KAGVTQTPRYLIKTRGQQVTLSCSPISGHRSVSWYQQTPGQGLQFLFEYFSETQRNKGNFPGRFSGRQFSNSRSEMNVSTLELGDSALYLCASSWGQGGNYEQYFGPGTRLTVT.

This chain joins TRBV6-1 and TRBJ2-7; perhaps D is TRBD1 or TRBD2 (5 bases each). The CDR3 extends over 13 amino acids. Germline V gene data show CDR1 as MNHNS and CDR2 as SASEGT. The V end was cut by 6 bases, the J end by 1 base, with 10 bases between. In DNA, the CDR3 is TGTGCCAGCAGCCGGGACCGATCCTACGAGCAGTACTTC. Translated, it gives CASSRDRSYEQYF.

The chain couples TRBV28 to TRBJ2-7, with 9 bases matching TRBD2. The ends lost 1 base at V and 4 bases at J; junction bases unmatched: 5. Germline CDR1 MDHEN, CDR2 SYDVKM. CDR3 length equals 15 residues. CDR3 sequence reads: CASSLSGTSPYEQYF. The CDR3 nucleotides read TGTGCCAGCAGTTTATCCGGGACTAGCCCGTACGAGCAGTACTTC.

The genes are TRBV29-1 and TRBJ2-7; 10 positions match TRBD1. The CDR3 covers 13 residues. V trimming: 6 bases; J trimming: 2 bases; junction bases outside the gene matches: 4. The germline CDR1 and CDR2 sequences are SQVTM and ANQGSEA. The CDR3 coding sequence is TGCAGCGTCCGACAGGGGGCGGCCTACGAGCAGTACTTC. The encoded protein is CSVRQGAAYEQYF.

In this sample, this clone turned up once. The chain links TRBV6-1 to TRBJ2-5, with a weak D call TRBD1 (6 bases). The J call may not be correct, given that the DNA end is closer to TRBJ2-7. This CDR3 is built from 13 residues. Germline V gene sequence: CDR1 MNHNS, CDR2 SASEGT. CDR3 amino acids: CASILDSNYEQYF. In DNA, the CDR3 is TGTGCCAGCATTCTGGACAGCAACTACGAGCAGTACTTC.

The chain employs TRBV6-5 and TRBJ2-4; TRBD1 aligns across 7 bases. Unmatched junction bases numbered 6, after V lost 6 bases and J lost 7 bases. Germline CDR1 and CDR2: MNHEY and SVGAGI. This CDR3 has 13 amino acids. The CDR3 is CASRQDRRNIQYF. The CDR3 DNA reads TGTGCCAGCAGACAGGACAGGAGGAACATTCAGTACTTC.

This clone has only a few counts. The rearrangement links TRBV28 to TRBJ2-7, with TRBD1 matching 8 bases. The CDR3 covers 14 residues. J was trimmed by 3 bases and V by 3 bases; bases with no gene match: 4. Germline V gives CDR1 MDHEN, CDR2 SYDVKM. The chain's CDR3 is CASSFGQGRYEQYF. Written as DNA, the CDR3 is TGTGCCAGCAGTTTCGGACAGGGCCGCTACGAGCAGTACTTC.

This sequence joins TRBV14 and TRBJ2-2; 9 bases are shared with TRBD2. This CDR3 is built from 16 residues. V shed 3 bases, J shed 8 bases, and the junction held 10 bases outside the gene matches. Germline CDR1 is SGHDN and CDR2 is FVKESK. CDR3 sequence (DNA): TGTGCCAGCAGCCAGCTAAAGGGACTAGCAACGGGGGAGCTGTTTTTT. This sequence encodes CASSQLKGLATGELFF.

In this sample, this clone turned up a few times. V usage is TRBV5-6 and J usage is TRBJ1-1; D gene unclear. CDR1 is SGHDT and CDR2 is YYEEEE in the germline V gene. The CDR3 runs to 14 residues. The germline V and J ends were trimmed by 0 bases and 1 base, with 7 bases remaining between them. The CDR3: CASSLVQPNTEAFF. The CDR3 DNA sequence: TGTGCCAGCAGCTTGGTACAGCCGAACACTGAAGCTTTCTTT.

The chain employs TRBV10-3 and TRBJ2-1; TRBD1 matches at 10 bases. Germline CDR1 and CDR2: ENHRY and SYGVKD. CDR3 size: 17 residues. J was trimmed by 4 bases and V by 2 bases; bases with no gene match: 8. In DNA, the CDR3 is TGTGCCATCAGTGAGCCACGGACAGGGGGACCTTACAATGAGCAGTTCTTC. It translates to CAISEPRTGGPYNEQFF.

This chain uses TRBV6-6 with TRBJ2-5, with TRBD2 identical over 13 bases. Germline CDR1 and CDR2: MNHNY and SVGAGI (reference sequence). The CDR3 runs to 14 residues. Trimming cost V 6 bases and J 10 bases; bases outside gene matches: 8. CDR3 nucleotide sequence: TGTGCCAGCAGATTTACTAGCGGGGGGGAGGACCAGTACTTC. Protein: CASRFTSGGEDQYF.

This clone appeared once. The J gene is TRBJ1-1, the V gene TRBV7-6; D remains ambiguous. The V gene's germline CDR1 is SGHVS and CDR2 FNYEAQ. Trimming stripped 1 base from V and 1 base from J, with 10 bases between. This CDR3 region has 15 residues. CDR3 in amino acids: CASSLGNPRNTEAFF. CDR3 in DNA: TGTGCCAGCAGCTTAGGGAACCCGAGGAACACTGAAGCTTTCTTT.

The genes are TRBV7-2 and TRBJ2-3, with TRBD2 as a possible D gene (5 bases). CDR1 is SGHTA, CDR2 FQGNSA, per germline. V dropped 5 bases and J dropped 2 bases, with 14 bases sitting between them. The CDR3 consists of 15 residues. The CDR3 region has the DNA TGTGCCAGCAGCCCCTTCACTAGATCCACAGATACGCAGTATTTT. This sequence encodes CASSPFTRSTDTQYF. Drawing the rest from reference TRBV7-2 and TRBJ2-3, the complete variable domain is GAGVSQSPSNKVTEKGKDVELRCDPISGHTALYWYRQSLGQGLEFLIYFQGNSAPDKSGLPSDRFSAERTGGSVSTLTIQRTQQEDSAVYLCASSPFTRSTDTQYFGPGTRLTVL.

The chain links TRBV19 to TRBJ1-1; 8 bases map to TRBD1. J was trimmed by 5 bases and V by 6 bases; bases with no gene match: 5. Germline-derived CDR1 and CDR2 are LNHDA and SQIVND (reference sequence). The CDR3 is made up of 13 amino acids. The CDR3 reads CASRGDRRTEAFF. DNA for the CDR3: TGTGCCAGTAGGGGGGACAGGCGGACTGAAGCTTTCTTT.

CDR3 nucleotide sequence: TGTGCCAGCAGTTACTCGGCTTTTACGGAGCAGTACTTC. This encodes CASSYSAFTEQYF. J is TRBJ2-7 and V is TRBV6-7; D unresolved. Being an ORF, TRBV6-7 has a function that is uncertain. The CDR3 spans 13 residues. With 0 bases removed from V and 7 bases from J, the gap between germline ends came to 10 bases.

V and J are TRBV29-1 and TRBJ2-7; D may be TRBD1 (6 bases). This CDR3 comprises 15 residues. Trimming took 0 bases from V and 6 from J, leaving 18 bases between them. Germline CDR1 and CDR2: SQVTM and ANQGSEA. CDR3 bases: TGCAGCGTTGAAGATCAGGGGAATCGACCCTTCGAGCAGTACTTC. Residues: CSVEDQGNRPFEQYF.

V and J are TRBV6-1 and TRBJ2-1; D is unclear. Germline CDR1 is MNHNS and CDR2 is SASEGT. Trimming left V 6 bases short and J 6 bases short, with 3 bases between. This CDR3 is 10 amino acids long. CDR3 DNA: TGTGCCAGCAGACCCAATGAGCAGTTCTTC. Protein: CASRPNEQFF.

The CDR3 nucleotides read TGCGCCAGCAGCCCAAACGGGCAGGGGAACTATGGCTACACCTTC. It is translated as CASSPNGQGNYGYTF. The chain links TRBV4-1 to TRBJ1-2, with D perhaps matching TRBD1 (6 bases). This CDR3 is built from 15 residues. In germline, CDR1 is MGHRA, CDR2 YSYEKL. V shed 4 bases and J shed 2 bases, with 14 bases lying between them.

The genes are TRBV5-6 and TRBJ2-6; tentative D call: TRBD1 (6 bases). CDR3 length: 16 amino acids. V was shortened by 0 bases and J by 4 bases, with 11 bases between the two germline ends. Germline assignment: CDR1 SGHDT and CDR2 YYEEEE. The CDR3 nucleotides read TGTGCCAGCAGCTTGGAACAGGGATACGGGGCCAACGTCCTGACTTTC. It yields the protein CASSLEQGYGANVLTF.

This clone was recorded once. The V call is TRBV7-2, the J call TRBJ2-2; D is perhaps TRBD1 or TRBD2 (7 bases each). This CDR3 contains 14 residues. Germline V gives CDR1 SGHTA, CDR2 FQGNSA. V lost 2 bases, J lost 15 bases, and 19 bases lay in between. The CDR3 sequence: CASSLSPGAGGVFF. The CDR3 region has the DNA TGTGCCAGCAGCTTATCCCCGGGGGCAGGGGGGGTGTTTTTT.